These T cell receptor beta chains were read from a single sample in a study of CD8 T cells in Susac syndrome. A single record per CDR3 protein comes from TCRdb applying MiXCR to the immunoSEQ multiplex PCR reads. The sample contains 130,000 or so distinct CDR3 sequences, approximately 79% of which appear only once. The sequenced material came from CD8+ T cells from PBMCs. These receptors came from a human donor with multiple sclerosis. Each CDR3 is given with its conserved first and last residue. The D gene is left open where the match is weak. Size values are once, few and many counts, or a class for expanded clones, and some rows have none.

d_call	clone_size	v_call	j_call	cdr3_aa	cdr3_nt
TRBD2	.	TRBV6-5	TRBJ2-1	CASSWTSGSLNYNEQFF	TGTGCCAGCAGTTGGACTAGCGGGAGCCTTAACTACAATGAGCAGTTCTTC
.	.	TRBV5-1	TRBJ2-3	CASSFLHSQDTQYF	TGCGCCAGCAGCTTCTTGCACAGCCAAGATACGCAGTATTTT
.	.	TRBV5-4	TRBJ1-2	CASSPSDGLYGYTF	TGTGCCAGCAGCCCTTCGGACGGACTCTATGGCTACACCTTC
.	few	TRBV7-8	TRBJ1-5	CASSSSLGKGPNGNQPQHF	TGTGCCAGCAGTTCCAGTTTAGGGAAGGGTCCTAACGGCAATCAGCCCCAGCATTTT
.	few	TRBV5-6	TRBJ2-1	CASSLADRPSEYNEQFF	TGTGCCAGCAGCTTGGCCGACAGGCCGTCGGAGTACAATGAGCAGTTCTTC
.	.	TRBV11-2	TRBJ2-5	CASSSSLVWETQYF	TGTGCCAGCAGCTCATCTCTAGTGTGGGAGACCCAGTACTTC
TRBD1	.	TRBV20-1	TRBJ2-3	CSARDRKGQGRGTDTQYF	TGCAGTGCTAGAGACCGAAAAGGACAGGGAAGGGGCACAGATACGCAGTATTTT
.	.	TRBV5-1	TRBJ2-7	CASSLALKAGSSYEQYF	TGCGCCAGCAGCTTGGCCCTAAAGGCGGGGAGCTCCTACGAGCAGTACTTC
TRBD2	.	TRBV3-1	TRBJ2-7	CASSPTSGGSREQYF	TGTGCCAGCAGTCCAACTAGCGGGGGATCTCGCGAGCAGTACTTC
.	.	TRBV21-1	TRBJ1-1	CASSKGGTGRTICNTEAFF	TGTGCCAGCAGCAAAGGCGGGACAGGGAGGACTATATGCAACACTGAAGCTTTCTTT
.	.	TRBV14	TRBJ2-3	CASSSLTGTQYF	TGTGCCAGCAGCTCCCTCACAGGTACGCAGTATTTT
.	.	TRBV24-1	TRBJ1-3	CATSNGNTIYF	TGTGCCACCAGTAATGGAAACACCATATATTTT
TRBD2	.	TRBV7-6	TRBJ2-1	CASSPTPYSGSGDEQFF	TGTGCCAGCAGCCCCACCCCTTATAGCGGGAGTGGAGATGAGCAGTTCTTC
.	once	TRBV28	TRBJ2-2	CASSIPGLNTGELFF	TGTGCCAGCAGCATACCGGGACTGAACACCGGGGAGCTGTTTTTT
TRBD1	.	TRBV5-5	TRBJ2-7	CASSQPGDSYEQYF	TGTGCCAGCAGCCAACCCGGGGACAGCTACGAGCAGTACTTC
.	.	TRBV7-9	TRBJ1-3	CASSLPVSRGNTIYF	TGTGCCAGCAGCTTGCCCGTATCGCGGGGAAACACCATATATTTT
.	.	TRBV2	TRBJ1-1	CASSEFRGGGTEAFF	TGTGCCAGCAGTGAGTTCAGAGGGGGGGGCACTGAAGCTTTCTTT
.	.	TRBV28	TRBJ2-2	CASLPIPGTGELFF	TGTGCCAGCCTCCCTATCCCAGGTACCGGGGAGCTGTTTTTT
.	.	TRBV19	TRBJ1-5	CASSVMSGGSNQPQHF	TGTGCCAGTAGTGTCATGTCCGGGGGAAGCAATCAGCCCCAGCATTTT
TRBD1	.	TRBV20-1	TRBJ2-2	CSAKRWGQENTGELFF	TGCAGTGCTAAACGGTGGGGACAGGAGAACACCGGGGAGCTGTTTTTT
.	.	TRBV2	TRBJ2-1	CASSDHNEQFF	TGTGCCAGCAGTGACCACAATGAGCAGTTCTTC
TRBD2	once	TRBV7-9	TRBJ2-1	CASSFNSGKGNEQFF	TGTGCCAGCAGCTTTAATAGCGGGAAGGGGAATGAGCAGTTCTTC
TRBD2	.	TRBV6-5	TRBJ2-7	CASELAGTYEQYF	TGTGCCAGCGAACTAGCGGGAACCTACGAGCAGTACTTC
.	.	TRBV4-1	TRBJ2-3	CASSQDPAGTDTQYF	TGCGCCAGCAGCCAAGATCCGGCGGGCACAGATACGCAGTATTTT
.	.	TRBV27	TRBJ1-1	CASSLAPGHTEAFF	TGTGCCAGCAGTTTAGCACCGGGACACACTGAAGCTTTCTTT
TRBD1	once	TRBV24-1	TRBJ2-2	CATSDPGQVFDTGEPFF	TGTGCCACCAGTGACCCTGGACAGGTCTTCGACACCGGGGAGCCGTTTTTT
TRBD1	.	TRBV19	TRBJ2-1	CASSIGQGGNEQFF	TGTGCCAGTAGTATAGGACAGGGTGGCAATGAGCAGTTCTTC
TRBD2	.	TRBV27	TRBJ2-5	CASSLSWAGGPETQYF	TGTGCCAGCAGTTTATCGTGGGCGGGGGGGCCTGAGACCCAGTACTTC
.	.	TRBV20-1	TRBJ2-1	CSARDGAELVMDEQFF	TGCAGTGCTAGAGATGGGGCGGAACTAGTTATGGATGAGCAGTTCTTC
.	.	TRBV5-1	TRBJ1-1	CASSSEGQNTEAFF	TGCGCCAGCAGCTCGGAAGGACAGAACACTGAAGCTTTCTTT
.	.	TRBV5-6	TRBJ1-5	CASSLWGPGVQPQHF	TGTGCCAGCAGCTTGTGGGGCCCGGGGGTTCAGCCCCAGCATTTT
.	.	TRBV7-9	TRBJ1-1	CASSSGLQGDPNTEAFF	TGTGCCAGCAGCTCGGGTTTGCAGGGAGATCCGAACACTGAAGCTTTCTTT
.	.	TRBV5-4	TRBJ2-5	CASSNRERPQETQYF	TGTGCCAGCAGCAACCGCGAGAGACCCCAAGAGACCCAGTACTTC
.	.	TRBV4-1	TRBJ2-1	CASSQDGSGAVNEQFF	TGCGCCAGCAGCCAAGATGGTTCGGGAGCTGTCAATGAGCAGTTCTTC
.	.	TRBV6-2/TRBV6-3	TRBJ2-2	CASSSHPGELFF	TGTGCCAGCAGTTCACACCCCGGGGAGCTGTTTTTT